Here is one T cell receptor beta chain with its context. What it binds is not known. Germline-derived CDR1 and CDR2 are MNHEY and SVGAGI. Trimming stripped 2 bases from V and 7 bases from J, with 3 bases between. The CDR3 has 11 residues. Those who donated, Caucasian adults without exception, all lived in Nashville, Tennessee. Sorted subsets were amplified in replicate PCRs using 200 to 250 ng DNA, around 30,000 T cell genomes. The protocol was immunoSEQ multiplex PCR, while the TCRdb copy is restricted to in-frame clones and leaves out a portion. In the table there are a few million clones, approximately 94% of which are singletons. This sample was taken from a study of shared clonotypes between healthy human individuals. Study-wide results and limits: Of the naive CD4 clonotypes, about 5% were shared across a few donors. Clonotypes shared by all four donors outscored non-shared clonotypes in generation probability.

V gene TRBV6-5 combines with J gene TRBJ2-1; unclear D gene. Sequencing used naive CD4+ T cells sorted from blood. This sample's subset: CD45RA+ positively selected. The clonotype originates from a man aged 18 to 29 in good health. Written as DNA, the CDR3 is TGTGCCAGCAGTTACATAAATGAGCAGTTCTTC. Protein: CASSYINEQFF.